The T cell receptor (beta chain) described here comes from a study of blood T cell repertoires in COVID-19. About the research overall: Sites in the United States, Italy and Spain provided acute and convalescent COVID-19 samples.

Germline V gene sequence: CDR1 SNHLY, CDR2 FYNNEI. V shed 3 bases, J shed 7 bases, and the junction held 4 bases outside the gene matches. CDR3 size: 14 residues. As handled by the study authors: By means of reference gene primer amplification, nucleated cell counts were estimated. Sequenced by immunoSEQ multiplex PCR; TCRdb stores in-frame clones only, minus some. V and J calls and clone size are as listed in that table; D and trimming were resolved from the DNA. Found here are under 200,000 clones, approximately 85% of them singletons; the top ten hold approximately 9.4%. The chain combines TRBV2 with TRBJ1-4, with 8 bases fitting TRBD1. What was sequenced was peripheral blood. This receptor was obtained from a woman at least 80 years old with acute or convalescent COVID-19. DNA for the CDR3: TGTGCCAGCAGTGATTCAGGGGGCTTTGAAAAACTGTTTTTT. Its protein is CASSDSGGFEKLFF.